This entry lists 22 T cell receptor beta chains sequenced from one sample in a study of shared clonotypes between healthy human individuals. The naive CD8 population came from CD45RO-negative cells selected for CCR7, without terminally differentiated effector memory CD45RA+ cells. Using immunoSEQ multiplex PCR, the repertoire was profiled, and TCRdb retains in-frame clones only, with some absent. The profile shows over 2,000,000 clones, just under 95% of them singletons. Input material: naive CD8+ T cells from PBMCs. These receptors came from a man between 18 and 29 years old in good health. Some clones in this sample may be carry-over from other donors' samples.

V usage is TRBV7-9 and J usage is TRBJ1-2; D gene uncertain. This CDR3 has 13 residues. Between the trimmed V and J ends, which lost 7 bases and 4 bases, there was a span of 13 bases. Germline V lookup: CDR1 SEHNR, CDR2 FQNEAQ (reference sequence). The CDR3 spells CASNYDGSYGYTF. CDR3 bases: TGTGCCAGCAACTATGACGGATCCTATGGCTACACCTTC.

The rearrangement uses TRBV19 and TRBJ2-7, with 14 bases fitting TRBD2. CDR3 length: 19 amino acids. V dropped 5 bases and J dropped 7; count of bases not matched to a gene: 19. CDR1 and CDR2 (germline): LNHDA, SQIVND (reference sequence). The CDR3 DNA sequence: TGTGCCAGTAGTTTGGGACAGCCGGGACTAGCGGGAGCGGTTAATGAGCAGTACTTC. Its protein product is CASSLGQPGLAGAVNEQYF.

This chain joins TRBV27 and TRBJ2-3; 7 nucleotides agree with TRBD2. The CDR3 has 15 amino acids. Trimming cost V 8 bases and J 4 bases; bases outside gene matches: 12. CDR1 and CDR2 from the germline V gene are MNHEY and SMNVEV (reference sequence). The CDR3: CASGMREGFADTQYF. The CDR3 DNA reads TGTGCCAGCGGTATGAGGGAGGGCTTCGCAGATACGCAGTATTTT.

This clone was picked up a small number of times. At the DNA level, this CDR3 is encoded by other sequences in the same sample as well. The rearrangement joins TRBV6-1 to TRBJ1-1; weak D call: TRBD1 (5 bases). V lost 2 bases and J lost 0, with 7 bases in between. CDR1 MNHNS and CDR2 SASEGT come from the germline V gene. The CDR3 length is 14 residues. CDR3 in DNA: TGTGCCAGCAGTGAAAGGGGATTGAACACTGAAGCTTTCTTT. Protein product: CASSERGLNTEAFF.

In DNA, the CDR3 is TGTGCCAGCAGTTTACCGACGGAAAACTATGGCTACACCTTC. Amino acid sequence: CASSLPTENYGYTF. The chain is built from TRBV28 and TRBJ1-2; D ambiguous. V was shortened by 2 bases and J by 2 bases, with 9 bases between the two germline ends. Germline V gives CDR1 MDHEN, CDR2 SYDVKM. This CDR3 contains 14 residues.

The chain carries TRBV7-9 and TRBJ2-1; 12 bases match TRBD2. The CDR3 loop spans 16 amino acids. V lost 5 bases and J lost 3; bases outside the gene matches: 5. The germline V gene encodes CDR1 SEHNR and CDR2 FQNEAQ (reference sequence). CDR3 nucleotide sequence: TGTGCCAGCAGCCTACCACTAGCGGGAGGCTACAATGAGCAGTTCTTC. This encodes CASSLPLAGGYNEQFF.

The V and J genes are TRBV18 and TRBJ2-7; 12 nucleotides align to TRBD1. Germline values: CDR1 KGHSH, CDR2 LQKENI. This CDR3 has 16 amino acids. With V trimmed by 0 bases and J by 4 bases, 4 bases remained unmatched. The CDR3 DNA sequence: TGTGCCAGCTCACCACCACCGGGACAGGGGGCGTACGAGCAGTACTTC. This translates into CASSPPPGQGAYEQYF.

This chain joins TRBV5-1 and TRBJ2-3, with D perhaps TRBD1 (5 bases). V lost 0 bases and J lost 5, with 19 bases in between. The germline V gene has CDR1 SGHRS and CDR2 YFSETQ. The CDR3 is 17 amino acids. Here the CDR3 reads CASSLAGRVGTLDTQYF. The CDR3 bases are TGCGCCAGCAGCTTGGCCGGCAGGGTGGGCACACTAGATACGCAGTATTTT.

The gene calls are TRBV6-1 and TRBJ1-2; 7 positions agree with TRBD1. V lost 5 bases to trimming and J lost 8 bases; unmatched junction nucleotides: 11. This CDR3 region has 14 residues. The germline V gene encodes CDR1 MNHNS and CDR2 SASEGT. In nucleotides, the CDR3 is TGTGCCAGCAGTAGCCGAGGACAGGTCGTCGGCTACACCTTC. This sequence encodes CASSSRGQVVGYTF.

The V call is TRBV4-3, the J call TRBJ2-5, with TRBD2 matching 10 bases. Germline trimming cut 3 bases from V and 4 bases from J; bases unmatched to any gene: 5. CDR1 is LGHNA and CDR2 is YSLEER in the germline V gene. The length of the CDR3 is 15 residues. The CDR3 loop reads CASSHGSSGGETQYF. As DNA, the CDR3 is TGCGCCAGCAGCCATGGTTCTAGCGGGGGAGAGACCCAGTACTTC.

The rearrangement joins TRBV11-2 to TRBJ1-4; D remains unclear. The CDR3 has 15 residues. Germline assignment: CDR1 SGHAT and CDR2 FQNNGV. Trimming pared 5 bases from V and 0 bases from J, leaving 10 bases between. CDR3 coding DNA: TGTGCCAGCAGCATAAGGGTGGCAACTAATGAAAAACTGTTTTTT. Translation: CASSIRVATNEKLFF.

Here the CDR3 DNA reads TGTGCCAGCAGCCAAGATACGTCCGGCACTGAAGCTTTCTTT. This translates into CASSQDTSGTEAFF. V is TRBV14 and J is TRBJ1-1; D call uncertain. In germline, CDR1 is SGHDN, CDR2 FVKESK. The CDR3 has 14 amino acids. With 0 bases removed from V and 4 bases from J, the gap between germline ends came to 9 bases.

The V call is TRBV5-1, the J call TRBJ1-1, with a possible D match to TRBD1 (6 bases). The V end was cut by 4 bases, the J end by 0 bases, with 19 bases between. Germline assignment: CDR1 SGHRS and CDR2 YFSETQ. The CDR3 loop spans 17 amino acids. The CDR3 DNA is TGCGCCAGCAGCCCTGGGCCAAGTACAGGGATGAACACTGAAGCTTTCTTT. This encodes CASSPGPSTGMNTEAFF.

The chain is built from TRBV7-3 and TRBJ2-1; TRBD2 matches 9 bases. V was pared by 4 bases and J by 7 bases, with 8 bases of the junction left unmatched. Per germline, CDR1 SGHTA and CDR2 FQGTGA. This CDR3 is 15 amino acids long. This chain's CDR3 is CASSSYSGSSNEQFF. As DNA, the CDR3 is TGTGCCAGCAGCTCCTATAGCGGGAGTAGTAATGAGCAGTTCTTC. The whole variable domain, filled in from reference TRBV7-3 and TRBJ2-1, reads GAGVSQTPSNKVTEKGKYVELRCDPISGHTALYWYRQSLGQGPEFLIYFQGTGAADDSGLPNDRFFAVRPEGSVSTLKIQRTERGDSAVYLCASSSYSGSSNEQFFGPGTRLTVL.

This chain's CDR3 is CASSFVRGVPDTQYF. The CDR3 nucleotides are TGTGCCAGCAGTTTTGTTCGGGGAGTGCCAGATACGCAGTATTTT. J is TRBJ2-3 and V is TRBV6-5; D possibly corresponds to TRBD2 (5 bases). Germline CDR1 MNHEY, CDR2 SVGAGI. Deletions cut 4 bases from V and 4 bases from J, with 15 bases between. The CDR3 totals 15 residues.

The rearrangement joins TRBV27 to TRBJ2-7; weak D call: TRBD2 (6 bases). The ends were cut back, 6 bases at V and 6 bases at J, with 12 bases in the middle. There are 12 residues in the CDR3. The germline V gene has CDR1 MNHEY and CDR2 SMNVEV (reference sequence). The CDR3 DNA follows: TGTGCCAGCAGCTCGGGACTGCGCGAGCAGTACTTC. Amino acid sequence: CASSSGLREQYF.

The rearrangement links TRBV28 to TRBJ1-1; TRBD1 might be the D (6 bases). The CDR3 runs 15 residues. The V end was cut by 5 bases, the J end by 4 bases, with 17 bases between. Germline CDR1 reads MDHEN; CDR2 reads SYDVKM. The CDR3 loop is CASSPSSNRVTEAFF. The CDR3 nucleotides are TGTGCCAGCAGTCCCAGCTCTAACAGGGTCACTGAAGCTTTCTTT.

J is TRBJ2-5 and V is TRBV2, with 7 bases that match TRBD2. V gave up 5 bases and J gave up 4 bases; unmatched junction bases: 10. CDR1 and CDR2 (germline): SNHLY, FYNNEI. There are 15 residues in the CDR3. The CDR3, as DNA: TGTGCCAGCAGTTTGTGGGCGGGAGAGGGAGAGACCCAGTACTTC. Translated: CASSLWAGEGETQYF.

This chain connects TRBV4-2 to TRBJ2-3, with unresolved D. Germline V gives CDR1 LGHNA, CDR2 YNFKEQ. Trimming took 0 bases from V and 3 from J, leaving 4 bases between them. There are 13 residues in the CDR3. CDR3 in DNA: TGTGCCAGCAGCCAAGAAGGGACAGATACGCAGTATTTT. Its protein product is CASSQEGTDTQYF.

V and J are TRBV9 and TRBJ2-7; no clear D. The CDR3 is 15 amino acids. The V gene's germline CDR1 is SGDLS and CDR2 YYNGEE. With 2 bases removed from V and 3 bases from J, the gap between germline ends came to 15 bases. The CDR3 DNA follows: TGTGCCAGCAGCGTGTCTTTGGGGTTCAACTACGAGCAGTACTTC. The encoded protein is CASSVSLGFNYEQYF.

In this sample, this clone turned up many times. Additional DNA sequences in this sample encode the identical CDR3. This sequence joins TRBV9 and TRBJ2-1, with D unresolved. CDR1 and CDR2 from the germline V gene are SGDLS and YYNGEE. V lost 0 bases, J lost 5 bases, and 6 bases lay in between. CDR3 length: 13 amino acids. In DNA form, the CDR3 reads TGTGCCAGCAGCGTAGGACCGAACAATGAGCAGTTCTTC. Translated: CASSVGPNNEQFF.

Only one count was recorded for this clone. The chain is built from TRBV6-1 and TRBJ2-7; D ambiguous. The germline V and J ends were trimmed by 9 bases and 0 bases, with 9 bases remaining between them. CDR1 is MNHNS and CDR2 is SASEGT in the germline V gene. The CDR3 extends over 12 amino acids. CDR3 amino acids: CASGTTSYEQYF. The CDR3 DNA reads as TGTGCCAGTGGTACTACCTCCTACGAGCAGTACTTC.